The 15 T cell receptor beta chains reported below all come from one sample, sequenced in a study of blood T cell repertoires in COVID-19. Some clones are missing from TCRdb's copy, which holds only in-frame ones; the method was immunoSEQ multiplex PCR. The table records about 400,000 clones, 70% to 90% of them present only once. Specimen: PBMCs or T cells enriched from blood (not recorded which). Receptor source: a man aged 35 to 55 in a cohort exposed to, infected with or recovered from COVID-19 (not recorded which).

The V and J genes are TRBV6-1 and TRBJ2-1, with TRBD1 as a possible D gene (6 bases). There are 16 residues in the CDR3. Germline V gives CDR1 MNHNS, CDR2 SASEGT. The germline V and J ends were trimmed by 0 bases and 2 bases, with 11 bases remaining between them. CDR3 coding DNA: TGTGCCAGCAGTGAAGCGCTTCAGGGGACCTACAATGAGCAGTTCTTC. Translating it yields CASSEALQGTYNEQFF.

The V call is TRBV27, the J call TRBJ1-2; TRBD1 matches at 11 bases. The CDR3 is 15 residues long. V shed 4 bases and J 3 bases; nucleotides not matched to a gene: 4. Germline CDR1 reads MNHEY; CDR2 reads SMNVEV (reference sequence). The CDR3 DNA sequence: TGTGCCAGCAGTTCCTTGGGACAGGGGGACTATGGCTACACCTTC. It specifies CASSSLGQGDYGYTF.

The chain recombines TRBV18 with TRBJ1-2; D uncertain. The CDR3 contains 12 residues. The V end was cut by 2 bases, the J end by 4 bases, with 5 bases between. Germline CDR1 KGHSH, CDR2 LQKENI. CDR3 loop: CASSPGSYGYTF. The CDR3 DNA is TGTGCCAGCTCACCAGGGAGCTATGGCTACACCTTC.

The rearrangement links TRBV24-1 to TRBJ1-2; D is perhaps TRBD1 (6 bases). This CDR3 is 12 amino acids long. Germline V CDR1 and CDR2: KGHDR, SFDVKD. Deletions cut 4 bases from V and 8 bases from J, with 10 bases between. Here the CDR3 reads CATSDDRLGYTF. DNA for the CDR3: TGTGCCACCAGTGACGACAGGCTAGGCTACACCTTC.

This rearrangement joins TRBV7-9 to TRBJ2-2; TRBD2 might be the D (5 bases). The V and J ends lost 1 base and 2 bases respectively, with 8 bases between them. CDR1 is SEHNR and CDR2 is FQNEAQ in the germline V gene (reference sequence). CDR3 length: 15 residues. The CDR3 sequence: CASSLDSGNTGELFF. CDR3 in DNA: TGTGCCAGCAGCTTAGACAGCGGAAACACCGGGGAGCTGTTTTTT.

The genes are TRBV7-2 and TRBJ2-5; D not certain. V lost 5 bases and J 3 bases, leaving 13 bases between the germline ends. The CDR3 contains 14 residues. The germline CDR1 and CDR2 sequences are SGHTA and FQGNSA. CDR3 residues: CASSLQSVKETQYF. The CDR3 nucleotides are TGTGCCAGCAGCCTCCAAAGCGTGAAAGAGACCCAGTACTTC.

This clone was recorded only once. V gene TRBV9 combines with J gene TRBJ1-1; 10 bases match TRBD1. This CDR3 has 15 amino acids. Trimming cost V 3 bases and J 1 base; bases outside gene matches: 3. The germline V gene encodes CDR1 SGDLS and CDR2 YYNGEE. CDR3 in amino acids: CASSEGDRGNTEAFF. The CDR3 DNA reads as TGTGCCAGCAGCGAGGGGGACAGGGGGAACACTGAAGCTTTCTTT.

The rearrangement uses TRBV9 and TRBJ2-7; 8 bases agree with TRBD2. Unmatched junction bases numbered 5, after V lost 2 bases and J lost 1 base. The CDR3 is 15 amino acids. Looked up from germline, CDR1 is SGDLS and CDR2 is YYNGEE. CDR3 sequence (DNA): TGTGCCAGCAGCGTGAGCGGGAGCTATTCCTACGAGCAGTACTTC. Its translation is CASSVSGSYSYEQYF.

The chain has TRBV7-8 and TRBJ2-1; 8 bases fit TRBD2. CDR3 length equals 17 residues. Germline CDR1 reads SGHVS; CDR2 reads FQNEAQ. The junction had 6 bases not matched to a gene; V was cut back by 1 base and J by 1 base. The CDR3 here is CASSLGRGGRSYNEQFF. The DNA for the CDR3 is TGTGCCAGCAGCTTAGGACGGGGGGGGAGGTCCTACAATGAGCAGTTCTTC.

This clone appeared a few times. The chain carries TRBV3-1 (or the pseudogene TRBV3-2) and TRBJ2-7, with TRBD2 matching 10 bases. V lost 3 bases and J lost 7; bases outside the gene matches: 9. The length of the CDR3 is 15 residues. Germline assignment: CDR1 LGHDT and CDR2 YNNKEL (reference sequence). CDR3 residues: CASSHTSGETGEQYF. DNA of the CDR3: TGTGCCAGCAGCCATACTAGCGGGGAGACGGGGGAGCAGTACTTC.

V usage is TRBV2 and J usage is TRBJ2-1; TRBD1 matches at 11 bases. Per the germline V gene, CDR1 is SNHLY and CDR2 is FYNNEI. The CDR3 is 14 amino acids. Germline trimming cut 6 bases from V and 9 bases from J; bases unmatched to any gene: 7. CDR3 loop: CASRGQGAWGEQFF. The CDR3 DNA follows: TGTGCCAGCAGAGGACAGGGGGCTTGGGGTGAGCAGTTCTTC.

The chain links TRBV3-1 (or the pseudogene TRBV3-2) to TRBJ1-1; weak D call: TRBD1 (6 bases). The CDR3 runs 12 residues. The germline V gene has CDR1 LGHDT and CDR2 YNNKEL (reference sequence). V was cut by 4 bases and J by 9 bases, with 12 bases left in between. CDR3 nucleotides: TGTGCCAGCAGCCGCCTGGGGGCCCAAGCTTTCTTT. It translates to CASSRLGAQAFF.

This clone was found once. DNA for the CDR3: TGTGCCAGCAGTCATACCGGGACTAGCGGCTACGAGCAGTACTTC. It codes for CASSHTGTSGYEQYF. This chain joins TRBV6-2 or TRBV6-3 and TRBJ2-7; 11 nucleotides match TRBD2. CDR1 and CDR2 (germline): MNHEY, SVGEGT. V trimming: 5 bases; J trimming: 3 bases; junction bases outside the gene matches: 6. The length of the CDR3 is 15 residues.

The J gene is TRBJ2-7, the V gene TRBV7-9, with D hard to call. Germline V gene sequence: CDR1 SEHNR, CDR2 FQNEAQ (reference sequence). CDR3 length: 14 amino acids. Trimming took off 5 bases at V and 3 bases at J, with 14 bases between the two ends. This CDR3 reads CASSIRTENYEQYF. CDR3 bases: TGTGCCAGCAGCATCCGTACAGAGAACTACGAGCAGTACTTC.

Only one count was recorded for this clone. The V gene is TRBV19, the J gene TRBJ1-3; D is undetermined. Germline lookup yields CDR1 LNHDA and CDR2 SQIVND (reference sequence). The CDR3 is 17 residues long. V was shortened by 6 bases and J by 1 base, with 19 bases between the two germline ends. CDR3: CASRRTVTDTSGNTIYF. DNA of the CDR3: TGTGCCAGTAGACGTACGGTCACAGACACTTCTGGAAACACCATATATTTT.